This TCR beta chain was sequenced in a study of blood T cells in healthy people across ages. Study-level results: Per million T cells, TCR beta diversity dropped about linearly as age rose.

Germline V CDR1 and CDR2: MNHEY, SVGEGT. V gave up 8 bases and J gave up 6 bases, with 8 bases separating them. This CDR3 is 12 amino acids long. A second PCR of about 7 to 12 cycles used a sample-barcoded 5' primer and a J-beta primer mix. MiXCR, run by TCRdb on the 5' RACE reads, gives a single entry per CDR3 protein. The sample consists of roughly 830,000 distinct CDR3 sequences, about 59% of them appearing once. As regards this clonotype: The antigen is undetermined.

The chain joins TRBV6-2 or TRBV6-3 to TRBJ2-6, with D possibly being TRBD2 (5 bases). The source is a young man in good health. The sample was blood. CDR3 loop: CASHREANVLTF. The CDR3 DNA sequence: TGTGCCAGCCATCGGGAGGCCAACGTCCTGACTTTC.